This T cell receptor beta chain was documented in a study of blood T cells in healthy people across ages. The total RNA that was extracted per sample amounted to at least 5.5 micrograms. The use of a sample-barcoded 5' primer and a J-beta primer mix characterized a second PCR of about 7 to 12 cycles. TCRdb analysed the 5' RACE reads with MiXCR anew, one entry per CDR3 protein. The sample holds about 1.8 million distinct CDR3 sequences; around 50% are singletons and the top ten take roughly 2%. The CDR3 is 18 amino acids. The germline V and J ends were trimmed by 3 bases and 7 bases, with 28 bases remaining between them. The germline V gene has CDR1 SGDLS and CDR2 YYNGEE.

V and J are TRBV9 and TRBJ1-2; D unclear. Material: blood. This TCR derives from a woman aged 35 to 49 in good health. DNA of the CDR3: TGTGCCAGCAGCGGGATAGGTTGGAACACCAGAGACGCTATTGGCTACACCTTC. It codes for CASSGIGWNTRDAIGYTF.